A single sample gave rise to the 10 T cell receptor beta chains below, sequenced in a study of identical twins. MiXCR, run by TCRdb on the 5' RACE reads, gives a single entry per CDR3 protein. The data show 400,000 to 550,000 distinct CDR3 sequences, roughly an eighth seen once. This same sample was also part of a study on yellow fever vaccine responses in identical twins.

What was sequenced was CD4+ T cells sorted from blood. Receptors were obtained from a woman in her late teens or twenties in good health.

This clonotype was seen only a few times. This chain joins TRBV5-5 and TRBJ2-1, with D perhaps TRBD2 (6 bases). V was shortened by 4 bases and J by 5 bases, with 16 bases between the two germline ends. The length of the CDR3 is 15 residues. CDR1 and CDR2 from the germline V gene are SGHKS and YYEKEE (reference sequence). The CDR3 protein is CASSTGTLFHNEQFF. CDR3 nucleotide sequence: TGTGCCAGCAGCACCGGGACTTTATTCCACAATGAGCAGTTCTTC.

There are a few counts of this clonotype. The chain recombines TRBV4-3 with TRBJ2-7; unclear D gene. Per the germline V gene, CDR1 is LGHNA and CDR2 is YSLEER. Trimming removed 0 bases at V and 2 bases at J, with 11 bases between. This CDR3 is 15 amino acids long. CDR3 coding DNA: TGCGCCAGCAGCCAAGATAGGGCAGAAACCTACGAGCAGTACTTC. It specifies CASSQDRAETYEQYF.

This clonotype was seen many times. CDR3: CASSFGSTEAFF. The DNA of the CDR3 is TGTGCCAGCAGCTTCGGTAGCACTGAAGCTTTCTTT. V and J are TRBV7-9 and TRBJ1-1; D gene ambiguous. This CDR3 has 12 residues. Trimming stripped 3 bases from V and 4 bases from J, with 6 bases between. Germline CDR1 reads SEHNR; CDR2 reads FQNEAQ (reference sequence).

This clonotype was counted a few times. The CDR3 is CASSRTGDPGRETQYF. For the CDR3, the DNA is TGCGCCAGCAGCCGCACAGGGGACCCTGGGAGGGAGACCCAGTACTTC. The chain joins TRBV4-3 to TRBJ2-5, with D maybe TRBD1 (7 bases). Looked up from germline, CDR1 is LGHNA and CDR2 is YSLEER. The length of the CDR3 is 16 residues. Trimming pared 4 bases from V and 5 bases from J, leaving 20 bases between.

Ten or more counts support this clonotype. The chain links TRBV12-3 or TRBV12-4 to TRBJ1-1; D is unclear. The CDR3 length is 14 residues. Trimming took off 3 bases at V and 9 bases at J, with 17 bases between the two ends. Here the CDR3 DNA reads TGTGCCAGCAGTTTCGGCGTGAGCCGACCGAAAGCTTTCTTT. Translated, it gives CASSFGVSRPKAFF.

This clonotype showed up many times. The chain employs TRBV20-1 and TRBJ2-3; 9 positions agree with TRBD2. From germline, CDR1 is DFQATT and CDR2 SNEGSKA (reference sequence). The CDR3 is made up of 14 amino acids. V shed 5 bases and J 6 bases; nucleotides not matched to a gene: 9. The CDR3: CSADTRGGMDTQYF. CDR3 DNA sequence: TGCAGTGCTGATACGCGGGGGGGCATGGATACGCAGTATTTT.

The gene calls are TRBV6-5 and TRBJ2-7; D perhaps matches TRBD1 (6 bases). V lost 1 base and J lost 0, with 10 bases in between. Germline V lookup: CDR1 MNHEY, CDR2 SVGAGI. The CDR3 totals 15 residues. The CDR3 here is CASSYFDRNSYEQYF. The CDR3 DNA reads as TGTGCCAGCAGTTACTTCGACAGGAACTCCTACGAGCAGTACTTC.

This clonotype was detected a few times. The chain joins TRBV15 to TRBJ2-1; 12 bases are a match to TRBD1. Germline V gene lookup returns CDR1 LNHNV and CDR2 YYDKDF (reference sequence). The CDR3 has 18 amino acids. Trimming removed 2 bases from V and 4 bases from J; junction bases left unmatched: 9. The CDR3 DNA reads TGTGCCACCAGCAGACACCGGGACAGGGGGCGATTATACAATGAGCAGTTCTTC. This sequence encodes CATSRHRDRGRLYNEQFF.

The chain uses TRBV2 and TRBJ2-2, with D unclear. Germline lookup yields CDR1 SNHLY and CDR2 FYNNEI. This CDR3 has 14 residues. Trimming shortened V by 4 bases and J by 4 bases, and 10 bases separated the two germline ends. This CDR3 is CASSVDLGTGELFF. For the CDR3, the DNA is TGTGCCAGCAGTGTCGATTTGGGCACCGGGGAGCTGTTTTTT.

The count of this clonotype is one. The chain links TRBV11-2 to TRBJ2-1; possibly TRBD1 for D (6 bases). The CDR3 runs to 15 residues. Between the trimmed V and J ends, which lost 3 bases and 0 bases, there was a span of 9 bases. Per germline, CDR1 SGHAT and CDR2 FQNNGV. The CDR3 is CASSFTGFSYNEQFF. CDR3 sequence (DNA): TGTGCCAGCAGCTTTACAGGGTTCTCCTACAATGAGCAGTTCTTC.